This T cell receptor beta chain comes out of a study of OX40 agonist ivuxolimab in advanced cancers. Study in general: Patients assigned to dose escalation were diagnosed with hepatocellular carcinoma, melanoma, renal cell or head and neck cancer.

Some clones are missing from TCRdb's copy, which holds only in-frame ones; the method was immunoSEQ multiplex PCR. The sample lists roughly 63,000 clones, about nine tenths occurring once. This TCR came from an adult with an advanced solid tumor such as melanoma, head and neck, liver or kidney cancer. The material sequenced was CD4+ or CD8+ T cells sorted from blood, taken in a trial of the OX40 agonist ivuxolimab.

The CDR3 DNA reads as TGTGCCAGCAGCCCTCGGGAGGGACAGGTGGCCGGGGAGCTGTTTTTT. This encodes CASSPREGQVAGELFF. The V gene is TRBV7-9, the J gene TRBJ2-2, with D perhaps being TRBD1 or TRBD2 (8 bases each). With 5 bases removed from V and 6 bases from J, the gap between germline ends came to 19 bases. This CDR3 spans 16 amino acids. Germline V gene data show CDR1 as SEHNR and CDR2 as FQNEAQ (reference sequence).